This T cell receptor (beta chain) originates from a study of blood T cell repertoires in COVID-19. This CDR3 comprises 15 residues. V lost 7 bases and J lost 9; bases outside the gene matches: 15. Germline CDR1 and CDR2: LNHDA and SQIVND (reference sequence). TCRdb keeps only in-frame clones here, not all; method: immunoSEQ multiplex PCR. The sample lists about 430,000 clones, roughly nine tenths seen once, with around 1.1% in the top ten. The sequence was obtained from a man younger than 40 who had recovered from COVID-19. The sequencing input was PBMCs or T cells enriched from blood (not recorded which). V is TRBV19 and J is TRBJ2-1, with 7 bases fitting TRBD2. CDR3 region: CASTKAGEPFLEQFF. The CDR3 DNA reads as TGTGCCAGTACCAAGGCGGGAGAACCATTTCTTGAGCAGTTCTTC. The entire variable domain, with the rest obtained from reference TRBV19 and TRBJ2-1, is as follows: DGGITQSPKYLFRKEGQNVTLSCEQNLNHDAMYWYRQDPGQGLRLIYYSQIVNDFQKGDIAEGYSVSREKKESFPLTVTSAQKNPTAFYLCASTKAGEPFLEQFFGPGTRLTVL.